One sample yielded the 25 T cell receptor beta chains listed below, sequenced in a study of regulatory T cells in long-lasting Graves disease. Documented time point: persistent/refractory GD, antithyroid drugs over 5 years with positive TRAb. PBMCs provided the RNA from which the TCR library was made. The authors built TCR beta libraries using iRepertoire HTBI primers and Arm-PCR of CDR3 regions. TCRdb used MiXCR to reprocess the multiplex PCR reads, holding one entry per CDR3 protein. The sample has almost 350,000 distinct CDR3 sequences, around a fifth seen once. The input for sequencing was peripheral blood mononuclear cells (PBMCs), taken when the disease was refractory, from a patient treated with antithyroid drugs. The receptor source for this set is a female donor with Graves disease.

This clonotype was observed at least ten times. The V call is TRBV7-2, the J call TRBJ2-7, with D uncertain. Germline V gene lookup returns CDR1 SGHTA and CDR2 FQGNSA. The CDR3 totals 15 residues. V lost 0 bases, J lost 2 bases, and 11 bases lay in between. For the CDR3, the DNA is TGTGCCAGCAGCTTAGCTTGGGCAGGTCCCTACGAGCAGTACTTC. This codes for CASSLAWAGPYEQYF.

In its sample, this clonotype was seen many times. This sequence joins TRBV28 and TRBJ1-2; no firm D call. V was trimmed by 6 bases and J by 4 bases, leaving 15 bases between them. This CDR3 region has 14 residues. CDR1 and CDR2 from the germline V gene are MDHEN and SYDVKM. In DNA form, the CDR3 reads TGTGCCAGCAGAAGGCAGTCAACGAGCTATGGCTACACCTTC. Amino acid sequence: CASRRQSTSYGYTF.

This clonotype was picked up many times. The chain uses TRBV20-1 and TRBJ2-7; no clear D. V was pared by 6 bases and J by 6 bases, with 18 bases between. The CDR3 runs to 13 residues. CDR1 is DFQATT, CDR2 SNEGSKA, per germline (reference sequence). CDR3 bases: TGCAGTGCCAGTGGGGATGTTGGTGTCGAGCAGTACTTC. It codes for CSASGDVGVEQYF.

The CDR3 region has the DNA TGTGCCAGCAGCCTCACCCCGGGACAGAACACCGGGGAGCTGTTTTTT. Amino acid sequence: CASSLTPGQNTGELFF. The chain recombines TRBV7-8 with TRBJ2-2, with a weak D call TRBD1 (6 bases). The CDR3 has 16 residues. Looked up from germline, CDR1 is SGHVS and CDR2 is FQNEAQ. The germline V and J ends were trimmed by 5 bases and 1 base, with 14 bases remaining between them. The full variable domain, in which reference TRBV7-8 and TRBJ2-2 provide the parts outside the CDR3, is GAGVSQSPRYKVAKRGQDVALRCDPISGHVSLFWYQQALGQGPEFLTYFQNEAQLDKSGLPSDRFFAERPEGSVSTLKIQRTQQEDSAVYLCASSLTPGQNTGELFFGEGSRLTVL.

There are many counts of this clonotype. This chain links TRBV10-3 with TRBJ1-2; D unclear. V gave up 7 bases and J gave up 2 bases, with 8 bases separating them. The CDR3 has 12 residues. Per germline, CDR1 ENHRY and CDR2 SYGVKD. CDR3 nucleotides: TGTGCCATCAAGACACAAAACTATGGCTACACCTTC. Amino acids: CAIKTQNYGYTF.

The table lists this clonotype with many counts. The J gene is TRBJ1-1, the V gene TRBV3-1, with D perhaps matching TRBD1 (6 bases). Deletions cut 6 bases from V and 1 base from J, with 12 bases between. Germline values: CDR1 LGHDT, CDR2 YNNKEL (reference sequence). This CDR3 has 14 amino acids. The CDR3 DNA follows: TGTGCCAGCAGACCCGGACAGCCGAACACTGAAGCTTTCTTT. Its protein product is CASRPGQPNTEAFF.

The chain combines TRBV20-1 with TRBJ1-1; no firm D call. Between the trimmed V and J ends, which lost 5 bases and 4 bases, there was a span of 20 bases. The CDR3 contains 15 residues. From germline, CDR1 is DFQATT and CDR2 SNEGSKA (reference sequence). Written as DNA, the CDR3 is TGCAGTGCTCCCCCGGGCCGATGGGCGGTCACTGAAGCTTTCTTT. It translates to CSAPPGRWAVTEAFF.

There are many counts of this clonotype. The chain has TRBV9 and TRBJ1-2; tentatively, D is TRBD1 (6 bases). The V end lost 4 bases, the J end lost 3 bases, and 16 bases lay between the germline ends. Germline CDR1 is SGDLS and CDR2 is YYNGEE. The CDR3 covers 15 residues. The CDR3 sequence: CASSPGGGGHYGYTF. CDR3 coding DNA: TGTGCCAGCAGCCCCGGAGGAGGGGGACACTATGGCTACACCTTC.

This clonotype was observed many times. The V gene is TRBV27, the J gene TRBJ1-3; maybe TRBD1 (6 bases). The CDR3 loop spans 16 amino acids. Trimming cost V 5 bases and J 2 bases, with 16 bases left between them. Per the germline V gene, CDR1 is MNHEY and CDR2 is SMNVEV (reference sequence). CDR3 loop: CASSPGTGTTGNTIYF. The CDR3 DNA is TGTGCCAGCAGTCCGGGAACCGGGACAACTGGAAACACCATATATTTT.

This clonotype turned up a few times. The chain links TRBV4-1 to TRBJ2-7, with D possibly matching TRBD2 (6 bases). The CDR3 loop spans 15 amino acids. Trimming left V 3 bases short and J 1 base short, with 13 bases between. The germline CDR1 and CDR2 sequences are MGHRA and YSYEKL. CDR3 bases: TGCGCCAGCAGCCAGTTGGGCGGGATTTCCTACGAGCAGTACTTC. Amino acids: CASSQLGGISYEQYF.

The chain couples TRBV19 to TRBJ1-1, with TRBD1 identical over 7 bases. The CDR3 consists of 16 residues. Germline lookup yields CDR1 LNHDA and CDR2 SQIVND (reference sequence). The junction had 9 bases not matched to a gene; V was cut back by 4 bases and J by 1 base. In nucleotides, the CDR3 is TGTGCCAGTAGTACCCGGACAGGCGCAAGGAACACTGAAGCTTTCTTT. Amino acids: CASSTRTGARNTEAFF.

Remarks on this clonotype: No conserved phenylalanine or tryptophan ends this CDR3, so it is likely a read error. The J gene is TRBJ2-7, the V gene TRBV7-9; D unclear. CDR1 is SEHNR and CDR2 is FQNEAQ in the germline V gene (reference sequence). Trimming removed 2 bases from V and 4 bases from J, with 15 bases in between. This CDR3 is 15 amino acids long. The CDR3 loop reads CASSLTHPGRYEQYL. The CDR3 DNA reads TGTGCCAGCAGCTTAACCCATCCCGGTCGGTACGAGCAGTACCTC.

The J gene is TRBJ1-2, the V gene TRBV7-9, with 7 positions matching TRBD1. In germline, CDR1 is SEHNR, CDR2 FQNEAQ (reference sequence). Unmatched junction bases numbered 5, after V lost 2 bases and J lost 2 bases. The CDR3 is 15 amino acids. CDR3 DNA: TGTGCCAGCAGCTTACCTATGGGACAGAACTATGGCTACACCTTC. It specifies CASSLPMGQNYGYTF.

This clonotype was picked up many times. The chain employs TRBV7-2 and TRBJ2-7; 9 bases line up with TRBD1. CDR1 is SGHTA and CDR2 is FQGNSA in the germline V gene. J was trimmed by 4 bases and V by 4 bases; bases with no gene match: 8. This CDR3 comprises 15 residues. In DNA, the CDR3 is TGTGCCAGCAGCTCCTCACAGGGGGCGTCGTACGAGCAGTACTTC. Translation gives CASSSSQGASYEQYF.

A few counts support this clonotype. The rearrangement links TRBV19 to TRBJ2-4, with 12 bases matching TRBD1. The CDR3 covers 17 residues. Germline CDR1 is LNHDA and CDR2 is SQIVND (reference sequence). With 7 bases clipped from V and 2 bases from J, the junction kept 9 bases outside the gene matches. The CDR3 loop reads CASTNTGQGATKNIQYF. The CDR3 DNA is TGTGCCAGTACAAATACGGGACAGGGGGCAACCAAAAACATTCAGTACTTC.

In this sample, this clonotype turned up many times. The chain carries TRBV6-1 and TRBJ1-6; D unclear. The germline V gene has CDR1 MNHNS and CDR2 SASEGT. The CDR3 loop spans 12 amino acids. V shed 2 bases and J shed 12 bases, with 8 bases lying between them. CDR3 nucleotide sequence: TGTGCCAGCAGTGAAAGTTACGAACCCCTCCACTTT. Residues: CASSESYEPLHF.

The CDR3 DNA reads as TGCAGCGTTGAAGATCGAGCAGGGAGTGGAGGCACCTTC. Protein: CSVEDRAGSGGTF. The V and J genes are TRBV29-1 and TRBJ1-2; the D gene is possibly TRBD1 (5 bases). V was pared by 0 bases and J by 13 bases, with 18 bases between. Germline assignment: CDR1 SQVTM and CDR2 ANQGSEA. The CDR3 length is 13 residues.

This clonotype was counted ten times or more. This CDR3 reads CASSYLGLAGDRYEQYF. The CDR3, as DNA: TGTGCCAGCAGTTACCTGGGACTAGCGGGCGACCGCTACGAGCAGTACTTC. The genes are TRBV6-2 or TRBV6-3 and TRBJ2-7; 12 nucleotides line up with TRBD2. This CDR3 is 17 amino acids long. V lost 2 bases to trimming and J lost 3 bases; unmatched junction nucleotides: 8. CDR1 and CDR2 (germline): MNHEY, SVGEGT.

This clonotype was recorded a few times. The rearrangement joins TRBV28 to TRBJ2-2; tentatively, D is TRBD2 (6 bases). This CDR3 has 16 amino acids. The germline gives CDR1 MDHEN, CDR2 SYDVKM. With 1 base removed from V and 6 bases from J, the gap between germline ends came to 15 bases. As DNA, the CDR3 is TGTGCCAGCAGTTTATCTTTAGCGGTCTTTTCCGGGGAGCTGTTTTTT. This encodes CASSLSLAVFSGELFF.

Comment on this clonotype: One end of the junction fails to match germline, which may point to a read error. This chain connects TRBV10-3 to TRBJ2-7, with D possibly matching TRBD2 (5 bases). CDR3 length: 14 amino acids. Germline V gives CDR1 ENHRY, CDR2 SYGVKD. The CDR3 DNA reads TGTGCCATCAGTGAGTCGAGGGAGTCCTGCGAGCAGTACTTC. The encoded protein is CAISESRESCEQYF.

V and J are TRBV7-2 and TRBJ2-3, with D unresolved. CDR3 length: 14 amino acids. Trimming cost V 5 bases and J 1 base, with 10 bases left between them. Per the germline V gene, CDR1 is SGHTA and CDR2 is FQGNSA. The CDR3 region is CASSIRTGTDTQYF. The CDR3 DNA sequence: TGTGCCAGCAGCATAAGGACGGGCACAGATACGCAGTATTTT.

V gene TRBV10-3 combines with J gene TRBJ1-3, with 9 nucleotides matching TRBD1. Germline CDR1 is ENHRY and CDR2 is SYGVKD. V dropped 4 bases and J dropped 0; count of bases not matched to a gene: 7. This CDR3 comprises 17 residues. CDR3 nucleotide sequence: TGTGCCATCAGTGCAAGACAGGGGGTTAGCTCTGGAAACACCATATATTTT. Protein sequence: CAISARQGVSSGNTIYF.

As concerns this clonotype: This may be a read error, as it is one base from a much larger clone. This rearrangement joins TRBV12-3 or TRBV12-4 to TRBJ2-2; weak D call: TRBD1 (5 bases). This CDR3 region has 15 residues. V was pared by 8 bases and J by 2 bases, with 15 bases between. The CDR3, as DNA: TGTGCCAGCTGCAAAAGGGGAACCAACACCGGGGAGCTGTTTTTT. This sequence encodes CASCKRGTNTGELFF.

This chain links TRBV6-5 with TRBJ2-7; D possibly corresponds to TRBD1 (6 bases). V lost 2 bases and J lost 4, with 18 bases in between. This CDR3 contains 16 residues. Germline V CDR1 and CDR2: MNHEY, SVGAGI. The CDR3 nucleotides are TGTGCCAGCAGTTACGAAGCCACAGGGCTTAATTACGAGCAGTACTTC. Its protein is CASSYEATGLNYEQYF.

The V gene is TRBV6-2 or TRBV6-3, the J gene TRBJ2-3, with D tentatively TRBD1 (6 bases). Trimming took off 0 bases at V and 2 bases at J, with 21 bases between the two ends. Germline V gene sequence: CDR1 MNHEY, CDR2 SVGEGT. This CDR3 contains 19 residues. The CDR3 is CASSYSVPGQSPPTDTQYF. The CDR3 nucleotides read TGTGCCAGCAGTTACTCGGTGCCGGGACAATCCCCCCCCACAGATACGCAGTATTTT.